The source of this T cell receptor (beta chain) is a study of blood T cell repertoires in COVID-19. Study in general: Whether acute or convalescent, the COVID-19 samples came from the United States, Italy and Spain.

Enrolled through a virtual design, the participants were between 18 and 89 years of age and came from some 25 US areas. Which cohort a participant joined came from the clinical history participants gave. Original analysis: Amplification with reference gene primers provided the estimates of nucleated cell counts. Here immunoSEQ multiplex PCR was the method, and the copy in TCRdb shows in-frame clones only, minus some. Clone size and V and J calls were adopted from that table, with D and trimming inferred from the DNA. The sample has fewer than 350,000 clones, just over 90% seen once; the top ten hold under 3%. The CDR3 contains 17 residues. V lost 0 bases and J lost 4, with 18 bases in between. The germline V gene encodes CDR1 SGHRS and CDR2 YFSETQ.

The sequenced sample was PBMCs or T cells enriched from blood (not recorded which). This clonotype was obtained from a woman aged 40 to 55 with acute COVID-19. V usage is TRBV5-1 and J usage is TRBJ2-3, with a tentative D call TRBD2 (6 bases). The CDR3 DNA reads as TGCGCCAGCAGCTTGGGGTTTGCTAGCGTTGGGGCAGATACGCAGTATTTT. Amino acid sequence: CASSLGFASVGADTQYF.